The count of the clone carrying this TCR beta chain is one. Its antigen is still unknown. The assay, immunoSEQ v3.0, was run at survey level. Only in-frame clones appear in the TCRdb table, and some are missing; sequencing was by immunoSEQ multiplex PCR. Among 15,000 to 20,000 clones listed, about four fifths were seen once. The sample originates from a study of long-term antiretroviral therapy in people with HIV. Study-wide results and caveats: After ART, diversity increased yet remained lower than transplant donor controls.

Among participants with HIV, every one received treatment in the United States. The sample in question was unsorted PBMCs, obtained roughly 2.4 years before starting antiretroviral therapy. The receptor's source is a woman aged 45-65 years with HIV.

Here the CDR3 reads CASNDRGGDSPLHF. The CDR3 coding sequence is TGTGCCAGCAACGACAGGGGGGGAGATTCACCCCTCCACTTT. The chain recombines TRBV6-6 with TRBJ1-6; 9 nucleotides match TRBD1. The CDR3 is 14 amino acids. V was clipped by 7 bases and J by 8 bases; unmatched bases: 6. The V gene's germline CDR1 is MNHNY and CDR2 SVGAGI (reference sequence).